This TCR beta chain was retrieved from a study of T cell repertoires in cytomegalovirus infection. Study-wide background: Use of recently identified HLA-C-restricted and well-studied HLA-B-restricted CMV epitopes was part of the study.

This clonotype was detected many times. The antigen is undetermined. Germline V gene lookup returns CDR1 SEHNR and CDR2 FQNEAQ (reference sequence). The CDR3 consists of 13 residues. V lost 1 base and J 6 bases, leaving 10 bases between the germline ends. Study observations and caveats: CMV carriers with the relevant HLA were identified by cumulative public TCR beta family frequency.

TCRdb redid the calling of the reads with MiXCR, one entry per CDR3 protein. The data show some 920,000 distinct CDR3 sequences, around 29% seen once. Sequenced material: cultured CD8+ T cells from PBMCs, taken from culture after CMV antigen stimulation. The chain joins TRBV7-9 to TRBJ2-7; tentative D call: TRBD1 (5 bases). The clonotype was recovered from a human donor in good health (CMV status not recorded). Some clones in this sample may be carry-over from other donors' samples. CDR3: CASSLVGAFEQYV. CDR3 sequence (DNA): TGTGCCAGCAGCTTAGTAGGGGCTTTCGAGCAGTACGTC.